This is a list of T cell receptor beta chains from one sample in a study of T cells and copy number aberrations in small-cell lung cancer. The table came from immunoSEQ multiplex PCR; TCRdb's copy has only in-frame clones and leaves some out. The sample contains 450 to 550 clones, about nine tenths of which appear only once. The specimen was normal tissue next to the tumor. The receptors come from a man between 60 and 75 years old with small cell lung cancer. The CDR3 runs from the conserved cysteine through the conserved F or W. A D gene is named only where the DNA matches it firmly.

TRBJ2-3	TRBV4-2	.	CASSQGQPLTDTQYF	TGTGCCAGCAGCCAAGGTCAGCCACTCACAGATACGCAGTATTTT
TRBJ2-5	TRBV15	.	CATSRFGGETQYF	TGTGCCACCAGCAGGTTCGGTGGGGAGACCCAGTACTTC
TRBJ1-1	TRBV29-1	.	CSVWGTLAEAFF	TGCAGCGTTTGGGGGACCTTGGCTGAAGCTTTCTTT
TRBJ2-7	TRBV5-6	TRBD1	CASSRAGTGSYEQYF	TGTGCCAGCAGTCGCGCCGGGACAGGTTCCTACGAGCAGTACTTC
TRBJ2-3	TRBV9	.	CASSYRDSIGGTDTQYF	TGTGCCAGCAGCTACCGGGACTCCATTGGAGGAACAGATACGCAGTATTTT
TRBJ1-1	TRBV11-2	.	CASRGNTEAFF	TGTGCCTCGAGAGGGAACACTGAAGCTTTCTTT